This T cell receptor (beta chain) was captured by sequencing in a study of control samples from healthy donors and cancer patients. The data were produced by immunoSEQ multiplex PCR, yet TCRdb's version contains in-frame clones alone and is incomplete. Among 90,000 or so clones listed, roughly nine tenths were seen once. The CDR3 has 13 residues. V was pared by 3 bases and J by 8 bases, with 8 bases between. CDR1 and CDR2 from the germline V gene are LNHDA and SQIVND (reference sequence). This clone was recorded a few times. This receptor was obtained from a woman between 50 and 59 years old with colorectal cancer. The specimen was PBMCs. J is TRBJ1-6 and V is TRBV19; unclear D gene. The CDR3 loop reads CASSMRADSPLHF. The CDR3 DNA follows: TGTGCCAGTAGTATGAGGGCTGATTCACCCCTCCACTTT.